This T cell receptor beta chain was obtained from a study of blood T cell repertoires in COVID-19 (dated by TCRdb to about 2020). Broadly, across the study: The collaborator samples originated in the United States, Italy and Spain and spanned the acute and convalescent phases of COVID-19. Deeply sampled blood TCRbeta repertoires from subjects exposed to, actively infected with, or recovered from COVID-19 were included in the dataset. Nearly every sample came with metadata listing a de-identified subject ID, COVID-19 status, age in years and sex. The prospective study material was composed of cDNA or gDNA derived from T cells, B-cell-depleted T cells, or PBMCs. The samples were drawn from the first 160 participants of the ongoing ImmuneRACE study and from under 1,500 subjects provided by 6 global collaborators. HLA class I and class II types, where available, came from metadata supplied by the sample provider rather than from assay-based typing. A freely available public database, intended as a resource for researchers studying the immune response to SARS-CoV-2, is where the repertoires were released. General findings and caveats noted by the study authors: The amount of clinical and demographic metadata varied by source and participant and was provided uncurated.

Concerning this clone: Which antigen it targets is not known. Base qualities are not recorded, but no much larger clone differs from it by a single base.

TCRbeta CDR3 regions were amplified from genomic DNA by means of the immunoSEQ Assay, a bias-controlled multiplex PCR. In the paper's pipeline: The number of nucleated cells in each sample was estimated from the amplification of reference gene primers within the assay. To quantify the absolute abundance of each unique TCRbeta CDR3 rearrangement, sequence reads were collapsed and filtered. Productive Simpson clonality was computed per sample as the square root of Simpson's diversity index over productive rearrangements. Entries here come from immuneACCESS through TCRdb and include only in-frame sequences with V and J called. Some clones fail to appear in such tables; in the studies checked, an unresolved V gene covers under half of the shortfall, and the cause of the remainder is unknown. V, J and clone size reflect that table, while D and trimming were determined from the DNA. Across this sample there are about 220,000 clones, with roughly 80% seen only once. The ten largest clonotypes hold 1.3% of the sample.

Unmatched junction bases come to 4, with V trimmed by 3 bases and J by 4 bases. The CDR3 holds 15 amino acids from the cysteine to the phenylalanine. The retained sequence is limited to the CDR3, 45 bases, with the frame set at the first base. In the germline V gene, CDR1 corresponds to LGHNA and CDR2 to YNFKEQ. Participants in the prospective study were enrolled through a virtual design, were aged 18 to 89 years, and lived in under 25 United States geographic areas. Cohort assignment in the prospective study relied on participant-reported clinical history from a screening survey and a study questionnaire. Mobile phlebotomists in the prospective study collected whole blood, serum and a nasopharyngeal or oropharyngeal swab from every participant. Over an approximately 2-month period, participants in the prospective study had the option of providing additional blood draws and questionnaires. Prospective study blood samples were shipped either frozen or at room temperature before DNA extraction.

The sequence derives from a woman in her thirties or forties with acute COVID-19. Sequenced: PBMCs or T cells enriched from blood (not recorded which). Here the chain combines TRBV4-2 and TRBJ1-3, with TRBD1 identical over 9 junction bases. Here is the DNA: TGTGCCAGCAGCCAGGACGGACAGGGGGGAAACACCATATATTTT. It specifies CASSQDGQGGNTIYF.